The next 10 T cell receptor beta chains were all read from a single sample in a study of blood T cell repertoires in COVID-19. TCRdb keeps only in-frame clones here, not all; method: immunoSEQ multiplex PCR. The sample has about 39,000 clones; around 86% are singletons. Sequencing input: peripheral blood. All receptors come from a man over 45 with active or convalescent COVID-19.

The rearrangement uses TRBV10-3 and TRBJ1-2; 8 bases match TRBD1. Germline loops: CDR1 ENHRY, CDR2 SYGVKD. The length of the CDR3 is 14 residues. V lost 7 bases to trimming and J lost 3 bases; unmatched junction nucleotides: 7. The CDR3 DNA follows: TGTGCCATCAACCCCCAGGGGGCTGACTATGGCTACACCTTC. Its protein product is CAINPQGADYGYTF.

The gene calls are TRBV19 and TRBJ1-5; 7 bases are a match to TRBD1. Germline V gene sequence: CDR1 LNHDA, CDR2 SQIVND (reference sequence). This CDR3 has 16 residues. V lost 5 bases, J lost 1 base, and 8 bases stayed unmatched. This chain's CDR3 is CASSVTGARSNQPQHF. Written as DNA, the CDR3 is TGTGCCAGTAGTGTAACAGGGGCCAGGAGCAATCAGCCCCAGCATTTT.

The chain combines TRBV5-1 with TRBJ2-5, with TRBD2 matching over 13 bases. Germline-derived CDR1 and CDR2 are SGHRS and YFSETQ. The CDR3 is 18 residues long. The V gene end was trimmed by 1 base and the J gene end by 5 bases; junction bases not matched to a gene: 11. The CDR3, as DNA: TGCGCCAGCAGCTTGACCCCGGGACTAGCGGGAAAGCGGGAGACCCAGTACTTC. Protein product: CASSLTPGLAGKRETQYF. The full variable domain, with the rest looked up from reference TRBV5-1 and TRBJ2-5, is KAGVTQTPRYLIKTRGQQVTLSCSPISGHRSVSWYQQTPGQGLQFLFEYFSETQRNKGNFPGRFSGRQFSNSRSEMNVSTLELGDSALYLCASSLTPGLAGKRETQYFGPGTRLLVL.

The genes are TRBV11-2 and TRBJ1-1, with a tentative D call TRBD1 (5 bases). The CDR3 is 14 residues long. V gave up 1 base and J gave up 1 base, with 7 bases separating them. The germline V gene encodes CDR1 SGHAT and CDR2 FQNNGV. The CDR3 reads CASSLVQGNTEAFF. The DNA for the CDR3 is TGTGCCAGCAGCTTAGTTCAGGGGAACACTGAAGCTTTCTTT.

The rearrangement links TRBV19 to TRBJ1-5, with D uncertain. The V end lost 3 bases, the J end lost 4 bases, and 4 bases lay between the germline ends. Germline CDR1 and CDR2: LNHDA and SQIVND (reference sequence). The CDR3 has 12 amino acids. CDR3 protein: CASSILNQPQHF. The CDR3 nucleotides are TGTGCCAGTAGTATCTTAAATCAGCCCCAGCATTTT.

This clone was counted once. The CDR3 region has the DNA TGTGCCAGCAGCGTAGACAGCTCCTTTAATGAAAAACTGTTTTTT. Its protein is CASSVDSSFNEKLFF. The rearrangement links TRBV9 to TRBJ1-4; D gene uncertain. The CDR3 is made up of 15 amino acids. V was trimmed by 0 bases and J by 4 bases, leaving 10 bases between them. From germline, CDR1 is SGDLS and CDR2 YYNGEE.

This clone was seen a handful of times. This rearrangement joins TRBV7-3 to TRBJ2-1, with 8 bases identical to TRBD2. V gave up 3 bases and J gave up 4 bases; unmatched junction bases: 8. CDR1 and CDR2 (germline): SGHTA, FQGTGA. The CDR3 length is 16 residues. The CDR3 here is CASSLVAGGSYNEQFF. In nucleotides, the CDR3 is TGTGCCAGCAGCTTGGTTGCGGGAGGCTCATACAATGAGCAGTTCTTC. Filled out from reference TRBV7-3 and TRBJ2-1, the complete variable domain reads GAGVSQTPSNKVTEKGKYVELRCDPISGHTALYWYRQSLGQGPEFLIYFQGTGAADDSGLPNDRFFAVRPEGSVSTLKIQRTERGDSAVYLCASSLVAGGSYNEQFFGPGTRLTVL.

The V gene is TRBV11-1, the J gene TRBJ1-1; 8 positions match TRBD1. The V gene end was trimmed by 5 bases and the J gene end by 6 bases; junction bases not matched to a gene: 11. The CDR3 runs 15 residues. The germline V gene encodes CDR1 SGHAT and CDR2 FQDESV (reference sequence). The CDR3 reads CASSGQTGVGAEAFF. The CDR3 DNA reads as TGTGCCAGCAGCGGCCAGACAGGGGTTGGTGCTGAAGCTTTCTTT. The variable domain in full, completed from reference TRBV11-1 and TRBJ1-1, reads EAEVAQSPRYKITEKSQAVAFWCDPISGHATLYWYRQILGQGPELLVQFQDESVVDDSQLPKDRFSAERLKGVDSTLKIQPAELGDSAMYLCASSGQTGVGAEAFFGQGTRLTVV.

The chain carries TRBV20-1 and TRBJ2-7, with unresolved D. The V and J ends lost 7 bases and 5 bases respectively, with 12 bases between them. The CDR3 is made up of 11 amino acids. Germline CDR1 DFQATT, CDR2 SNEGSKA (reference sequence). CDR3 amino acids: CSVNKHNEQYF. In nucleotides, the CDR3 is TGCAGTGTTAACAAACACAACGAGCAGTACTTC.

The rearrangement uses TRBV28 and TRBJ1-1, with 8 nucleotides matching TRBD1. This CDR3 contains 16 residues. After removal of 1 base from V and 4 bases from J, the junction contained 8 bases not matched to a gene. CDR1 is MDHEN, CDR2 SYDVKM, per germline. The CDR3 here is CASSLSGTGRGTEAFF. In DNA form, the CDR3 reads TGTGCCAGCAGTTTATCCGGGACAGGAAGGGGCACTGAAGCTTTCTTT.